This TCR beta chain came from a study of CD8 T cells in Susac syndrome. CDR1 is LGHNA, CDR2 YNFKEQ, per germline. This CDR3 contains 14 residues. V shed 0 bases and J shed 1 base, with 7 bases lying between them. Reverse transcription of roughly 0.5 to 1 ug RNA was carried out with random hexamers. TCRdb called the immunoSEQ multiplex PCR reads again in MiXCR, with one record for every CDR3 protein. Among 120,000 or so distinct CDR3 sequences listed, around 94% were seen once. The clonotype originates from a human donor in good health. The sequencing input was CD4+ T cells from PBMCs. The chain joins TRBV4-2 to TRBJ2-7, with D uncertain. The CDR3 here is CASSQERRSYEQYF. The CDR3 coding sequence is TGTGCCAGCAGCCAAGAACGGCGTTCCTACGAGCAGTACTTC.